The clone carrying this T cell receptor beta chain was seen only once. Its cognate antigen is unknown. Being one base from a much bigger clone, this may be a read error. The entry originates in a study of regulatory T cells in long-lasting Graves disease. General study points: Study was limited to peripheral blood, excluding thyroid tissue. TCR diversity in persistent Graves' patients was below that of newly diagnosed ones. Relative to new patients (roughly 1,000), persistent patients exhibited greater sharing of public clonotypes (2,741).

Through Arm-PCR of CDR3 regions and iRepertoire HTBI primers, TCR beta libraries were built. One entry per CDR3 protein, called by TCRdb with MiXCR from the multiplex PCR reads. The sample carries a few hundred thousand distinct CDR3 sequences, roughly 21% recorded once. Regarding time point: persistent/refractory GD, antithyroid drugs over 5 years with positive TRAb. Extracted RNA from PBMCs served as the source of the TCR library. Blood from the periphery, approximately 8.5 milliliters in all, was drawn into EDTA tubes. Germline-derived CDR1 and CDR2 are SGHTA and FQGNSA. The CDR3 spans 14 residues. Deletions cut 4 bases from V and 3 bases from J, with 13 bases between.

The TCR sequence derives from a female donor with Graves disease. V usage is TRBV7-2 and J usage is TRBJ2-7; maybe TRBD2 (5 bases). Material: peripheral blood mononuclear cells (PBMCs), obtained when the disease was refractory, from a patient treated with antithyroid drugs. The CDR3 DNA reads TGTGCCAGCAGCTCATTTAGCGCGGACTACGAGCAGTACTTC. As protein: CASSSFSADYEQYF.